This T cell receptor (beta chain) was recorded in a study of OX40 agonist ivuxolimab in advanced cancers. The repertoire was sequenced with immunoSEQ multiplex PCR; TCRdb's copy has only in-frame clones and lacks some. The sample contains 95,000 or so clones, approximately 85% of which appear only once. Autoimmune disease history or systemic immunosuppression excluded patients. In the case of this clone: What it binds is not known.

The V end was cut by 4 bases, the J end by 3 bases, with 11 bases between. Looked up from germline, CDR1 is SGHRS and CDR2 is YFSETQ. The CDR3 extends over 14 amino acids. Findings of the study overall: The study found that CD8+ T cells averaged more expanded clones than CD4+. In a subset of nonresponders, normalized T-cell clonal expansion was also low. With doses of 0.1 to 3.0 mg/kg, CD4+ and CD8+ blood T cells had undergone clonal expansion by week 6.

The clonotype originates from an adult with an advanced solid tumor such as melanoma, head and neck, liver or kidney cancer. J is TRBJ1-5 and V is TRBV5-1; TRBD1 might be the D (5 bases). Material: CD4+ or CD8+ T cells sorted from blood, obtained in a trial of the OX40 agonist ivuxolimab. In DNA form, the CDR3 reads TGCGCCAGCAGCCTAGAGGGGCCCAATCAGCCCCAGCATTTT. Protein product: CASSLEGPNQPQHF. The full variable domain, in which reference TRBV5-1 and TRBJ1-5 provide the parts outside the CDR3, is KAGVTQTPRYLIKTRGQQVTLSCSPISGHRSVSWYQQTPGQGLQFLFEYFSETQRNKGNFPGRFSGRQFSNSRSEMNVSTLELGDSALYLCASSLEGPNQPQHFGDGTRLSIL.